The 14 T cell receptor beta chains given below trace back to one sample, sequenced in a study of blood T cell repertoires in COVID-19 (dated by TCRdb to 2018 to 2020). Libraries were constructed by the immunoSEQ multiplex PCR assay. The immuneACCESS repertoire file appears here via TCRdb, limited to in-frame rearrangements. These files lack a portion of the clones; in checked studies, under half of the deficit traces to unresolved V genes, and the cause of the others is not known. Here the sample has 130,000 or so clones; roughly 83% occur a single time. Of the sample, about 18% falls within the top ten clones. Material: peripheral blood. The receptors originated from a woman aged 80 or over with acute or convalescent COVID-19.

This sequence joins TRBV7-8 and TRBJ1-6, with 9 bases fitting TRBD1. CDR3 length: 16 amino acids. Trimming cost V 5 bases and J 7 bases; bases outside gene matches: 9. Per the germline V gene, CDR1 is SGHVS and CDR2 is FQNEAQ. The CDR3 DNA is TGTGCCAGCAGCCTATACAGGGGGCCGGGAAATTCACCCCTCCACTTT. Translating gives CASSLYRGPGNSPLHF.

V gene TRBV5-4 combines with J gene TRBJ2-5; 8 bases are a match to TRBD2. Germline trimming cut 4 bases from V and 5 bases from J; bases unmatched to any gene: 13. Germline V gene data show CDR1 as SGHNT and CDR2 as YYREEE (reference sequence). The CDR3 is 16 residues long. The CDR3 DNA reads TGTGCCAGCAGCCCCTCCCGCGGGGGGCCAAGGGAGACCCAGTACTTC. This encodes CASSPSRGGPRETQYF.

The chain has TRBV6-5 and TRBJ1-5; D is perhaps TRBD1 (6 bases). CDR1 MNHEY and CDR2 SVGAGI come from the germline V gene. The CDR3 extends over 14 amino acids. Trimming stripped 4 bases from V and 6 bases from J, with 13 bases between. CDR3 protein: CASSSNRVSQPQHF. DNA for the CDR3: TGTGCCAGCAGTTCCAACAGGGTTTCTCAGCCCCAGCATTTT.

The chain carries TRBV4-1 and TRBJ1-4, with D tentatively TRBD1 (5 bases). The length of the CDR3 is 14 residues. Germline CDR1 reads MGHRA; CDR2 reads YSYEKL. V gave up 2 bases and J gave up 4 bases, with 8 bases separating them. CDR3 loop: CASSQRQLNEKLFF. DNA for the CDR3: TGCGCCAGCAGCCAACGACAGCTTAATGAAAAACTGTTTTTT.

This chain connects TRBV5-8 to TRBJ2-7; 9 bases are shared with TRBD1. This CDR3 comprises 14 residues. The germline gives CDR1 SGHTS, CDR2 YDEGEE. V lost 4 bases to trimming and J lost 6 bases; unmatched junction nucleotides: 8. DNA of the CDR3: TGTGCCAGCAGCCACGACAGGGGGATAGGCGAGCAGTACTTC. Amino acids: CASSHDRGIGEQYF.

The V call is TRBV10-3, the J call TRBJ1-1; 9 bases are a match to TRBD1. Trimming removed 6 bases from V and 10 bases from J; junction bases left unmatched: 12. The CDR3 has 14 residues. Germline V gene sequence: CDR1 ENHRY, CDR2 SYGVKD. This CDR3 reads CAIRAGTGNLVAFF. CDR3 nucleotide sequence: TGTGCCATCAGGGCCGGGACAGGGAATTTAGTAGCTTTCTTT.

This sequence joins TRBV5-4 and TRBJ2-7; 8 bases map to TRBD2. Germline CDR1 is SGHNT and CDR2 is YYREEE (reference sequence). This CDR3 spans 14 amino acids. V shed 4 bases, J shed 0 bases, and the junction held 3 bases outside the gene matches. The CDR3: CASSLGRGSYEQYF. Here the CDR3 DNA reads TGTGCCAGCAGCCTCGGGAGGGGCTCCTACGAGCAGTACTTC.

The chain combines TRBV27 with TRBJ1-5, with 7 positions matching TRBD1. The CDR3 runs to 15 residues. Germline trimming cut 5 bases from V and 7 bases from J; bases unmatched to any gene: 11. Per the germline V gene, CDR1 is MNHEY and CDR2 is SMNVEV (reference sequence). The CDR3 sequence: CASSPQGLQGQPQHF. The CDR3 DNA is TGTGCCAGCAGTCCACAGGGGTTACAAGGACAGCCCCAGCATTTT.

V and J are TRBV7-8 and TRBJ1-1; D gene unclear. This CDR3 is 17 amino acids long. Germline CDR1 reads SGHVS; CDR2 reads FQNEAQ. Trimming cost V 5 bases and J 0 bases, with 19 bases left between them. In DNA, the CDR3 is TGTGCCAGCAGCCCCCTTTATAGTCTGATGATGAACACTGAAGCTTTCTTT. Protein: CASSPLYSLMMNTEAFF.

The genes are TRBV3-1 (or the pseudogene TRBV3-2) and TRBJ1-2; a possible D gene is TRBD1 (6 bases). The CDR3 loop spans 16 amino acids. Germline CDR1 reads LGHDT; CDR2 reads YNNKEL (reference sequence). With 4 bases removed from V and 6 bases from J, the gap between germline ends came to 21 bases. Here the CDR3 DNA reads TGTGCCAGCAGCCTCCCCCCAGGGCCAGGGGACCATGGCTACACCTTC. Translated, it gives CASSLPPGPGDHGYTF.

The chain recombines TRBV5-4 with TRBJ1-2, with D perhaps matching TRBD1 (6 bases). The CDR3 is 13 residues long. Between the trimmed V and J ends, which lost 0 bases and 7 bases, there was a span of 10 bases. CDR1 is SGHNT, CDR2 YYREEE, per germline (reference sequence). CDR3 sequence reads: CASSLAGVAGYTF. As DNA, the CDR3 is TGTGCCAGCAGCTTGGCAGGGGTGGCTGGCTACACCTTC.

V gene TRBV4-1 combines with J gene TRBJ2-3, with TRBD2 matching over 15 bases. The CDR3 runs 17 residues. V was clipped by 4 bases and J by 5 bases; unmatched bases: 7. Germline CDR1 and CDR2: MGHRA and YSYEKL. The CDR3 reads CASSPRTSGRALDTQYF. The CDR3 DNA reads TGCGCCAGCAGCCCGAGGACTAGCGGGAGGGCCTTAGATACGCAGTATTTT.

J is TRBJ2-7 and V is TRBV5-1; D perhaps matches TRBD2 (6 bases). V lost 2 bases and J lost 2, with 14 bases in between. This CDR3 spans 15 amino acids. CDR1 and CDR2 from the germline V gene are SGHRS and YFSETQ. The chain's CDR3 is CASSFSAERAYEQYF. The CDR3 DNA sequence: TGCGCCAGCAGCTTTTCGGCAGAGCGGGCCTACGAGCAGTACTTC.

The chain is built from TRBV9 and TRBJ2-5; TRBD2 matches 10 bases. This CDR3 spans 16 amino acids. Germline CDR1 reads SGDLS; CDR2 reads YYNGEE. Germline trimming cut 2 bases from V and 5 bases from J; bases unmatched to any gene: 9. The CDR3 loop is CASSVGAGGHLETQYF. CDR3 DNA: TGTGCCAGCAGCGTTGGAGCGGGGGGGCACTTGGAGACCCAGTACTTC.